In its sample, the clone carrying this TCR beta chain was seen once. Time point defined: 2015-2016 season, 7 days after influenza vaccination. Clones were sequenced by immunoSEQ multiplex PCR, and TCRdb holds only the in-frame ones, with some missing. The repertoire holds roughly 7,900 clones, with approximately 80% as singletons. The entry originates in a study of follicular helper T cells after annual influenza vaccination. Sequences were derived from CXCR5+ CD38- circulating T follicular helper cells from blood, sampled 7 days after influenza vaccination. Subset of the sample: circulating Tfh, non-naive CD4+CXCR5+PD-1+ (ICOS+CD38+ or ICOS-CD38-). The sequence was collected from an adult who received the influenza vaccine.

CDR3 nucleotides: TGTGCCAGCGAGCTCTACACCTTC. Protein product: CASELYTF. V and J are TRBV6-5 and TRBJ1-2; D gene uncertain. Trimming took off 8 bases at V and 10 bases at J, with 5 bases between the two ends. CDR1 MNHEY and CDR2 SVGAGI come from the germline V gene. CDR3 length equals 8 residues.